Presented here are 2 T cell receptor beta chains from one specimen sequenced in a study of identical twins. TCRdb fed the 5' RACE reads into MiXCR, producing one record per CDR3 protein. The sample lists some 730,000 distinct CDR3 sequences, roughly 18% occurring once. In addition, the sample was reused for a study of T cells expressing NK-cell markers.

The sample consisted of PBMCs. These receptors came from a woman between 18 and 29 years old in good health.

This clonotype was seen ten or more times. The rearrangement joins TRBV5-1 to TRBJ2-3, with 9 bases identical to TRBD2. V lost 3 bases and J lost 2; bases outside the gene matches: 4. The V gene's germline CDR1 is SGHRS and CDR2 YFSETQ. The CDR3 contains 15 residues. The CDR3 sequence is CASSSLAGATDTQYF. The CDR3 DNA reads TGCGCCAGCAGCTCTTTAGCGGGAGCCACAGATACGCAGTATTTT.

The chain has TRBV18 and TRBJ2-7; perhaps TRBD2 as D (6 bases). The germline V and J ends were trimmed by 3 bases and 7 bases, with 10 bases remaining between them. The germline CDR1 and CDR2 sequences are KGHSH and LQKENI. This CDR3 is built from 12 residues. The CDR3 coding sequence is TGTGCCAGCTCACCTTGGGCGGGGGAGCAGTACTTC. Its protein is CASSPWAGEQYF.